What follows are 22 T cell receptor beta chains derived from one specimen sequenced in a study of blood T cell repertoires in COVID-19. The repertoire was sequenced with immunoSEQ multiplex PCR; TCRdb's copy has only in-frame clones and lacks some. This sample has some 90,000 clones, with 80% found just once. The material sequenced was peripheral blood. These receptors all come from a woman in her 70s with acute or convalescent COVID-19.

The V call is TRBV7-3, the J call TRBJ2-1, with D hard to call. Germline CDR1 is SGHTA and CDR2 is FQGTGA. The CDR3 consists of 14 residues. V lost 4 bases and J lost 9, with 16 bases in between. In DNA form, the CDR3 reads TGTGCCAGCAGCTCGGGTAGCCTGACCGGTGAGCAGTTCTTC. This codes for CASSSGSLTGEQFF. The full variable domain, its missing parts supplied by reference TRBV7-3 and TRBJ2-1, is GAGVSQTPSNKVTEKGKYVELRCDPISGHTALYWYRQSLGQGPEFLIYFQGTGAADDSGLPNDRFFAVRPEGSVSTLKIQRTERGDSAVYLCASSSGSLTGEQFFGPGTRLTVL.

This chain uses TRBV28 with TRBJ2-7; TRBD1 aligns across 8 bases. The CDR3 extends over 13 amino acids. Germline CDR1 reads MDHEN; CDR2 reads SYDVKM. V lost 6 bases to trimming and J lost 4 bases; unmatched junction nucleotides: 5. For the CDR3, the DNA is TGTGCCAGCAGGAAGGGACAGGTTTACGAGCAGTACTTC. This sequence encodes CASRKGQVYEQYF.

The chain combines TRBV5-1 with TRBJ2-3; TRBD2 agrees at 7 bases. Trimming removed 6 bases from V and 0 bases from J; junction bases left unmatched: 7. The germline gives CDR1 SGHRS, CDR2 YFSETQ. The CDR3 has 15 residues. CDR3 amino acids: CASTLGGTSTDTQYF. The CDR3 DNA is TGCGCCAGCACCCTGGGAGGGACTAGCACAGATACGCAGTATTTT.

The chain carries TRBV28 and TRBJ2-1; TRBD2 matches 7 bases. The CDR3 runs 15 residues. The trim removed 7 bases at V and 3 bases at J, leaving 9 bases unmatched. The germline V gene has CDR1 MDHEN and CDR2 SYDVKM. CDR3: CASTISGLNYNEQFF. DNA for the CDR3: TGTGCCAGCACCATTAGCGGGCTTAACTACAATGAGCAGTTCTTC.

The chain recombines TRBV27 with TRBJ1-1; 7 nucleotides agree with TRBD1. The CDR3 has 15 residues. CDR1 MNHEY and CDR2 SMNVEV come from the germline V gene (reference sequence). V was pared by 3 bases and J by 1 base, with 5 bases of the junction left unmatched. The CDR3 coding sequence is TGTGCCAGCAGTTTCTACAGGGGAGGGAACACTGAAGCTTTCTTT. Translating gives CASSFYRGGNTEAFF.

This rearrangement joins TRBV7-2 to TRBJ2-3; D not resolved. The ends were cut back, 2 bases at V and 2 bases at J, with 5 bases in the middle. The CDR3 runs 13 residues. The germline CDR1 and CDR2 sequences are SGHTA and FQGNSA. The CDR3 nucleotides read TGTGCCAGCAGCTTACCAAACACAGATACGCAGTATTTT. Translated: CASSLPNTDTQYF.

The chain joins TRBV6-5 to TRBJ2-5; TRBD1 is a possible D gene (6 bases). Between the trimmed V and J ends, which lost 6 bases and 4 bases, there was a span of 9 bases. The CDR3 has 12 residues. The germline V gene encodes CDR1 MNHEY and CDR2 SVGAGI. Here the CDR3 DNA reads TGTGCCAGCAGGGGGGCTGGAGAGACCCAGTACTTC. This encodes CASRGAGETQYF.

The chain recombines TRBV2 with TRBJ2-1; 7 bases are shared with TRBD2. Germline CDR1 SNHLY, CDR2 FYNNEI. The CDR3 has 13 residues. The trim removed 7 bases at V and 7 bases at J, leaving 7 bases unmatched. CDR3: CASMVAGENEQFF. The CDR3 DNA reads as TGTGCCAGCATGGTCGCGGGGGAGAATGAGCAGTTCTTC.

V is TRBV11-2 and J is TRBJ2-5; 7 bases fit TRBD1. V lost 5 bases and J lost 3; bases outside the gene matches: 15. The CDR3 totals 17 residues. Looked up from germline, CDR1 is SGHAT and CDR2 is FQNNGV. The CDR3 protein is CASSLFGTTGSKETQYF. The CDR3, as DNA: TGTGCCAGCAGCCTCTTTGGGACGACAGGGAGTAAAGAGACCCAGTACTTC.

The chain employs TRBV30 and TRBJ2-7; a possible D gene is TRBD2 (5 bases). The CDR3 extends over 11 amino acids. Germline CDR1 and CDR2: GTSNPN and SVGIG (reference sequence). Trimming pared 7 bases from V and 7 bases from J, leaving 14 bases between. The CDR3 coding sequence is TGTGCCTATACCTTTCGGGAAGAGCAGTACTTC. This encodes CAYTFREEQYF.

The chain carries TRBV5-1 and TRBJ2-3; D is ambiguous. V lost 0 bases and J lost 0, with 8 bases in between. This CDR3 spans 15 amino acids. Germline loops: CDR1 SGHRS, CDR2 YFSETQ. CDR3 sequence (DNA): TGCGCCAGCAGCTTGGGCGAGTCTAGCACAGATACGCAGTATTTT. Its translation: CASSLGESSTDTQYF.

The chain couples TRBV27 to TRBJ1-1, with 8 positions matching TRBD1. Germline lookup yields CDR1 MNHEY and CDR2 SMNVEV (reference sequence). V gave up 8 bases and J gave up 6 bases; unmatched junction bases: 5. CDR3 length equals 12 residues. CDR3 nucleotide sequence: TGTGCCAGCCGAGGACAGGGCCCTGAAGCTTTCTTT. Translation: CASRGQGPEAFF.

This clone occurred once. V and J are TRBV9 and TRBJ2-7; 10 positions match TRBD1. This CDR3 has 14 residues. Per the germline V gene, CDR1 is SGDLS and CDR2 is YYNGEE. V lost 2 bases to trimming and J lost 6 bases; unmatched junction nucleotides: 5. The CDR3 DNA sequence: TGTGCCAGCAGCGTGGGACAGGGGAAAGGCGAGCAGTACTTC. Its translation is CASSVGQGKGEQYF. Supplemented by reference TRBV9 and TRBJ2-7, the full variable domain reads DSGVTQTPKHLITATGQRVTLRCSPRSGDLSVYWYQQSLDQGLQFLIQYYNGEERAKGNILERFSAQQFPDLHSELNLSSLELGDSALYFCASSVGQGKGEQYFGPGTRLTVT.

Concerning this clone: A read error may produce the germline difference seen at one junction end. The chain carries TRBV2 and TRBJ2-5; D tentatively fits TRBD1 or TRBD2 (5 bases each). This CDR3 is 15 amino acids long. The V gene's germline CDR1 is SNHLY and CDR2 FYNNEI. In nucleotides, the CDR3 is TGTGCCAGCAGAGAAGAGGGAAGGGGTCAAGAGACCCAGTACTTC. This translates into CASREEGRGQETQYF. Supplemented by reference TRBV2 and TRBJ2-5, the full variable domain reads EPEVTQTPSHQVTQMGQEVILRCVPISNHLYFYWYRQILGQKVEFLVSFYNNEISEKSEIFDDQFSVERPDGSNFTLKIRSTKLEDSAMYFCASREEGRGQETQYFGPGTRLLVL.

The CDR3 DNA reads TGCGCCAGCAGCCAAGATCTGGGACAGAAGCAGTTCTTC. Translating it yields CASSQDLGQKQFF. This chain connects TRBV4-3 to TRBJ2-1; TRBD1 aligns across 7 bases. From germline, CDR1 is LGHNA and CDR2 YSLEER. CDR3 length equals 13 residues. The trim removed 0 bases at V and 11 bases at J, leaving 4 bases unmatched.

This rearrangement joins TRBV19 to TRBJ2-2; D is unresolved. CDR3 length: 11 amino acids. Germline CDR1 and CDR2: LNHDA and SQIVND (reference sequence). Trimming took 7 bases from V and 5 from J, leaving 5 bases between them. CDR3 DNA: TGTGCCAGTACTAAGACCGGGGAGCTGTTTTTT. This codes for CASTKTGELFF.

The rearrangement links TRBV28 to TRBJ1-2; 8 nucleotides agree with TRBD1. This CDR3 comprises 12 residues. CDR1 MDHEN and CDR2 SYDVKM come from the germline V gene. V lost 10 bases to trimming and J lost 8 bases; unmatched junction nucleotides: 9. CDR3 in amino acids: CATETGAEGYTF. The CDR3 nucleotides are TGTGCCACCGAGACAGGGGCGGAGGGCTACACCTTC.

Only a few counts were recorded for this clone. The gene calls are TRBV6-5 and TRBJ2-7, with TRBD2 as a possible D gene (6 bases). The V end lost 3 bases, the J end lost 1 base, and 13 bases lay between the germline ends. This CDR3 region has 15 residues. Looked up from germline, CDR1 is MNHEY and CDR2 is SVGAGI. The CDR3 is CASSYGGSASYEQYF. The DNA of the CDR3 is TGTGCCAGCAGTTATGGGGGGTCCGCTTCCTACGAGCAGTACTTC.

This chain uses TRBV9 with TRBJ2-1; D perhaps matches TRBD2 (6 bases). V was trimmed by 0 bases and J by 3 bases, leaving 13 bases between them. CDR1 and CDR2 (germline): SGDLS, YYNGEE. CDR3 length: 16 amino acids. The CDR3, as DNA: TGTGCCAGCAGCGTAGACGGGGACTCAATCTACAATGAGCAGTTCTTC. It translates to CASSVDGDSIYNEQFF.

V is TRBV5-6 and J is TRBJ1-2; 8 bases fit TRBD1. In germline, CDR1 is SGHDT, CDR2 YYEEEE. Germline trimming cut 4 bases from V and 0 bases from J; bases unmatched to any gene: 8. This CDR3 region has 16 residues. CDR3 DNA: TGTGCCAGCAGCCGAGACAGGGGAAGGCCTAACTATGGCTACACCTTC. Protein sequence: CASSRDRGRPNYGYTF.

The chain employs TRBV14 and TRBJ1-1; D unresolved. Germline CDR1 is SGHDN and CDR2 is FVKESK. The V end lost 1 base, the J end lost 1 base, and 16 bases lay between the germline ends. This CDR3 has 17 amino acids. The CDR3 sequence: CASSQVLGSLGNTEAFF. The CDR3 bases are TGTGCCAGCAGCCAAGTCCTTGGGAGCTTGGGGAACACTGAAGCTTTCTTT.

J is TRBJ2-3 and V is TRBV19; D perhaps matches TRBD2 (5 bases). V was shortened by 3 bases and J by 1 base, with 11 bases between the two germline ends. Germline-derived CDR1 and CDR2 are LNHDA and SQIVND (reference sequence). The CDR3 is 15 amino acids. The CDR3 sequence: CASSITGSRTDTQYF. CDR3 in DNA: TGTGCCAGTAGTATCACGGGGAGCCGCACAGATACGCAGTATTTT. The whole variable domain, filled in from reference TRBV19 and TRBJ2-3, reads DGGITQSPKYLFRKEGQNVTLSCEQNLNHDAMYWYRQDPGQGLRLIYYSQIVNDFQKGDIAEGYSVSREKKESFPLTVTSAQKNPTAFYLCASSITGSRTDTQYFGPGTRLTVL.